This paragraph reports one T cell receptor (beta chain). The antigen is not known. The sample originates from a study of OX40 agonist ivuxolimab in advanced cancers. General study points: Among expanded peripheral T cells, antigen specificity went undetermined.

Germline CDR1 KGHSH, CDR2 LQKENI. CDR3 size: 14 residues. After removal of 6 bases from V and 4 bases from J, the junction contained 5 bases not matched to a gene. The data were produced by immunoSEQ multiplex PCR, yet TCRdb's version contains in-frame clones alone and is incomplete. The table shows 31,000 or so clones, with about four fifths occurring only once. Systemic immunosuppression or a history of autoimmune disease excluded patients. The sample in question was CD4+ or CD8+ T cells sorted from blood, obtained in a trial of the OX40 agonist ivuxolimab. The V gene is TRBV18, the J gene TRBJ2-1; 8 bases are shared with TRBD2. The sequence came from an adult with an advanced solid tumor such as melanoma, head and neck, liver or kidney cancer. The DNA of the CDR3 is TGTGCCAGCTCTACGGGGGGGCCGTACAATGAGCAGTTCTTC. Translated, it gives CASSTGGPYNEQFF.